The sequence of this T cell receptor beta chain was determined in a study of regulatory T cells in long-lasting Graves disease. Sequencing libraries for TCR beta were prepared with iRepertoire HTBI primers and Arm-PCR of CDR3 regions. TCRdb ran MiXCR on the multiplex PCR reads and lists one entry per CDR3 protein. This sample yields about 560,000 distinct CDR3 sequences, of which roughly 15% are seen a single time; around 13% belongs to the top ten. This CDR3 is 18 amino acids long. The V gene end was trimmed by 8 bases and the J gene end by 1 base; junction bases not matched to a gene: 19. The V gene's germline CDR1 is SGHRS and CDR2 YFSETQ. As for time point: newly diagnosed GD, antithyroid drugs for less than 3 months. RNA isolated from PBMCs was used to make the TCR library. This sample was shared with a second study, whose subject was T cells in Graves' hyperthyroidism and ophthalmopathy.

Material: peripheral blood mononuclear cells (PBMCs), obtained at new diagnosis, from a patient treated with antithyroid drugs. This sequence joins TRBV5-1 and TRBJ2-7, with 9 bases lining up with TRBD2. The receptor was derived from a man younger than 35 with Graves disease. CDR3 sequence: CARKAPGGLAGVSYEQYF. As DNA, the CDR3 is TGCGCCAGAAAGGCTCCTGGCGGTTTAGCGGGAGTATCCTACGAGCAGTACTTC.